Below are 25 T cell receptor beta chains sequenced from a single sample in a study of patients and donors after allogeneic stem cell transplantation. Via MiXCR, TCRdb re-called the RT-PCR reads, giving one row per CDR3 protein. The sample has about 960,000 distinct CDR3 sequences, approximately 19% seen once. The sequenced sample was blood, either unsorted or a sorted T cell fraction (not recorded which). These receptor sequences come from a human donor who was either an allogeneic HSCT recipient or a stem cell or donor lymphocyte infusion donor (not recorded which). It is not recorded whose cells these are; they may come from a transplant donor.

The chain employs TRBV12-3 or TRBV12-4 and TRBJ2-2; perhaps TRBD1 as D (6 bases). The length of the CDR3 is 16 residues. Trimming stripped 6 bases from V and 4 bases from J, with 18 bases between. The CDR3 region is CASRLQGRRSTGELFF. The CDR3, as DNA: TGTGCCAGCAGGTTACAGGGAAGGAGGTCCACCGGGGAGCTGTTTTTT.

This clonotype was counted between two and nine times. The V and J genes are TRBV4-1 and TRBJ2-7; TRBD1 is a possible D gene (5 bases). The V gene lost 0 bases and the J gene lost 6 bases, with 18 bases spanning the gap. Germline CDR1 MGHRA, CDR2 YSYEKL. The CDR3 runs 16 residues. The CDR3 here is CASSQEQQALFGEQYF. The CDR3 nucleotides read TGCGCCAGCAGCCAAGAACAACAGGCCCTTTTTGGCGAGCAGTACTTC.

V and J are TRBV4-1 and TRBJ2-7, with D perhaps TRBD2 (7 bases). V shed 2 bases and J shed 5 bases, with 22 bases lying between them. This CDR3 has 17 residues. Germline-derived CDR1 and CDR2 are MGHRA and YSYEKL. DNA for the CDR3: TGCGCCAGCAGCCAACTTTACCAGGGCGGGGGCTGGGACGAGCAGTACTTC. It encodes CASSQLYQGGGWDEQYF.

This clonotype was seen a few times. The rearrangement links TRBV6-1 to TRBJ1-2, with 8 bases matching TRBD1. The CDR3 length is 15 residues. The V gene's germline CDR1 is MNHNS and CDR2 SASEGT. The trim removed 5 bases at V and 8 bases at J, leaving 13 bases unmatched. The CDR3 here is CASSLNQDRVGGYTF. Written as DNA, the CDR3 is TGTGCCAGCAGTCTTAATCAGGACAGGGTGGGCGGCTACACCTTC.

The chain is built from TRBV20-1 and TRBJ2-3; D might be TRBD1 or TRBD2, each matching 5 bases. V was trimmed by 0 bases and J by 5 bases, leaving 15 bases between them. The germline gives CDR1 DFQATT, CDR2 SNEGSKA (reference sequence). The CDR3 spans 15 residues. The DNA of the CDR3 is TGCAGTGCTAGAGATCCGGGACGCTTTGGAGATACGCAGTATTTT. Translation gives CSARDPGRFGDTQYF.

In its sample, this clonotype was seen a few times. The rearrangement joins TRBV7-3 to TRBJ1-2, with D uncertain. Germline CDR1 is SGHTA and CDR2 is FQGTGA. Trimming shortened V by 5 bases and J by 6 bases, and 13 bases separated the two germline ends. The CDR3 loop spans 13 amino acids. CDR3 coding DNA: TGTGCCAGCAGCCCCCAGACGGGAGATGGCTACACCTTC. This encodes CASSPQTGDGYTF.

A few counts support this clonotype. V is TRBV12-3 or TRBV12-4 and J is TRBJ2-4; D unclear. V was pared by 2 bases and J by 0 bases, with 14 bases between. The length of the CDR3 is 17 residues. The CDR3 DNA is TGTGCCAGCAGTTTATGGGTGGCGGAACTAGCCAAAAACATTCAGTACTTC. Its translation: CASSLWVAELAKNIQYF.

V is TRBV24-1 and J is TRBJ2-2; D is ambiguous. The CDR3 runs 16 residues. Germline V lookup: CDR1 KGHDR, CDR2 SFDVKD. With 1 base removed from V and 3 bases from J, the gap between germline ends came to 11 bases. This CDR3 is CATSDFGFGYTGELFF. CDR3 bases: TGTGCCACCAGTGATTTTGGTTTTGGGTACACCGGGGAGCTGTTTTTT.

The rearrangement uses TRBV20-1 and TRBJ2-1, with 8 bases lining up with TRBD2. The CDR3 sequence is 16 residues long. Trimming took 3 bases from V and 1 from J; bases not matched to a gene: 8. Germline lookup yields CDR1 DFQATT and CDR2 SNEGSKA (reference sequence). The CDR3: CSARPPAGGSYNEQFF. The CDR3 DNA is TGCAGTGCTAGGCCCCCCGCGGGAGGTTCCTACAATGAGCAGTTCTTC.

In this sample, this clonotype turned up a few times. The J gene is TRBJ1-2, the V gene TRBV7-9; TRBD1 agrees at 9 bases. Germline lookup yields CDR1 SEHNR and CDR2 FQNEAQ (reference sequence). The CDR3 covers 17 residues. J gave up 4 bases and V 5 bases, and 14 bases lay outside the gene matches. The CDR3: CASSITAGTGRGYGYTF. The CDR3 bases are TGTGCCAGCAGCATCACAGCCGGGACAGGGAGGGGCTATGGCTACACCTTC.

The chain employs TRBV25-1 and TRBJ2-1; TRBD2 agrees at 7 bases. The germline V gene has CDR1 MGHDK and CDR2 SYGVNS. Trimming cost V 7 bases and J 4 bases; bases outside gene matches: 7. The CDR3 is made up of 14 amino acids. This CDR3 is CASTSGTTYNEQFF. The CDR3 DNA reads TGTGCCAGCACTTCCGGGACTACTTACAATGAGCAGTTCTTC.

This rearrangement joins TRBV6-1 to TRBJ2-1; D remains ambiguous. Germline-derived CDR1 and CDR2 are MNHNS and SASEGT. This CDR3 region has 12 residues. V was trimmed by 1 base and J by 4 bases, leaving 2 bases between them. CDR3: CASSEEYNEQFF. The DNA for the CDR3 is TGTGCCAGCAGTGAAGAGTACAATGAGCAGTTCTTC.

This clonotype was observed at least ten times. V and J are TRBV12-3 or TRBV12-4 and TRBJ1-2; D is uncertain. The CDR3 loop spans 15 amino acids. Trimming cost V 6 bases and J 8 bases, with 22 bases left between them. Written as DNA, the CDR3 is TGTGCCAGCAGCTTACGCCAGGTTTCTGTTCTGGGCTACACCTTC. Encoded protein: CASSLRQVSVLGYTF.

The gene calls are TRBV12-3 or TRBV12-4 and TRBJ2-4; no clear D gene. Trimming stripped 2 bases from V and 7 bases from J, with 12 bases between. The CDR3 is 14 amino acids. The CDR3 spells CASSLTGIGNIQYF. The DNA of the CDR3 is TGTGCCAGCAGTTTAACGGGTATCGGGAACATTCAGTACTTC.

This clonotype was seen a handful of times. This chain uses TRBV5-1 with TRBJ2-2, with TRBD2 matching 8 bases. The CDR3 is made up of 16 amino acids. The ends lost 4 bases at V and 7 bases at J; junction bases unmatched: 12. Germline values: CDR1 SGHRS, CDR2 YFSETQ. This CDR3 reads CASSPGGLPGGGELFF. CDR3 nucleotide sequence: TGCGCCAGCAGCCCGGGGGGGCTACCCGGAGGCGGGGAGCTGTTTTTT.

This clonotype has a handful of counts. V gene TRBV12-3 or TRBV12-4 combines with J gene TRBJ2-1; 8 bases line up with TRBD2. With V trimmed by 0 bases and J by 15 bases, 7 bases remained unmatched. This CDR3 spans 13 amino acids. CDR3 coding DNA: TGTGCCAGCAGTTTAGCGCGGGGGGCCCATGGGTTCTTC. As protein: CASSLARGAHGFF.

This clonotype was found a few times. V and J are TRBV6-1 and TRBJ1-6; D is unclear. Germline CDR1 MNHNS, CDR2 SASEGT. The CDR3 runs 20 residues. Trimming left V 4 bases short and J 0 bases short, with 22 bases between. The CDR3 reads CASSAPVGPISSSYNSPLHF. CDR3 nucleotides: TGTGCCAGCAGTGCCCCCGTAGGGCCGATATCGAGCTCCTATAATTCACCCCTCCACTTT.

The chain employs TRBV29-1 and TRBJ1-1, with 7 bases lining up with TRBD1. Looked up from germline, CDR1 is SQVTM and CDR2 is ANQGSEA. Trimming took 3 bases from V and 4 from J; bases not matched to a gene: 17. The CDR3 spans 17 residues. The CDR3 DNA reads as TGCAGCGTTGATGGTTTCCCACCGAGGGGGCGAGGCACTGAAGCTTTCTTT. Amino acids: CSVDGFPPRGRGTEAFF.

This clonotype has a count of ten or more. J is TRBJ2-3 and V is TRBV6-4; possibly TRBD2 for D (5 bases). The V end lost 7 bases, the J end lost 1 base, and 15 bases lay between the germline ends. The length of the CDR3 is 15 residues. CDR1 MRHNA and CDR2 SNTAGT come from the germline V gene. This CDR3 is CASKKEAERTDTQYF. The CDR3 DNA is TGTGCCAGCAAGAAGGAAGCGGAACGCACAGATACGCAGTATTTT.

The rearrangement uses TRBV4-3 and TRBJ1-2; 12 bases agree with TRBD1. This CDR3 contains 16 residues. In germline, CDR1 is LGHNA, CDR2 YSLEER. V was pared by 1 base and J by 7 bases, with 7 bases of the junction left unmatched. The CDR3 DNA reads as TGCGCCAGCAGCCAAGTGGAGGGACAGGGGGCGCGTGGCTACACCTTC. It translates to CASSQVEGQGARGYTF.

The chain employs TRBV30 and TRBJ1-2; a possible D gene is TRBD1 (5 bases). The CDR3 has 13 amino acids. Trimming left V 4 bases short and J 6 bases short, with 15 bases between. Germline V CDR1 and CDR2: GTSNPN, SVGIG (reference sequence). The CDR3 loop reads CAWKRGQRNGYTF. CDR3 nucleotide sequence: TGTGCCTGGAAAAGGGGTCAGCGGAATGGCTACACCTTC.

This clonotype was detected only a few times. This sequence joins TRBV7-8 and TRBJ1-2, with D tentatively TRBD1 (5 bases). Per germline, CDR1 SGHVS and CDR2 FQNEAQ. Trimming took off 4 bases at V and 5 bases at J, with 14 bases between the two ends. This CDR3 spans 14 amino acids. The CDR3 DNA is TGTGCCAGCAGCTCTGCTGGGGGGTTATATGGCTACACCTTC. Encoded protein: CASSSAGGLYGYTF.

There are many counts of this clonotype. This chain uses TRBV12-3 or TRBV12-4 with TRBJ2-1; 10 bases align to TRBD1. This CDR3 is 15 amino acids long. The junction had 3 bases not matched to a gene; V was cut back by 5 bases and J by 2 bases. CDR3 DNA sequence: TGTGCCAGCAGTGAAGACAGGGGGCCCTACAATGAGCAGTTCTTC. This translates into CASSEDRGPYNEQFF.

This chain joins TRBV10-3 and TRBJ1-1, with 7 bases lining up with TRBD1. This CDR3 has 17 amino acids. Germline CDR1 is ENHRY and CDR2 is SYGVKD. With 10 bases clipped from V and 0 bases from J, the junction kept 17 bases outside the gene matches. CDR3 bases: TGTGCCAACCTCCCTAAATCAGGGGGATTCATGAACACTGAAGCTTTCTTT. This translates into CANLPKSGGFMNTEAFF.

In its sample, this clonotype was seen a few times. This chain connects TRBV20-1 to TRBJ1-2; D gene unclear. CDR3 size: 13 residues. V was cut by 2 bases and J by 6 bases, with 13 bases left in between. Germline CDR1 reads DFQATT; CDR2 reads SNEGSKA (reference sequence). The CDR3 DNA sequence: TGCAGTGCTAGAAAGGCGGGATTAAATGGCTACACCTTC. Translating it yields CSARKAGLNGYTF.